This TCR beta chain was found in a study of blood T cell repertoires in COVID-19. Method: immunoSEQ multiplex PCR; TCRdb's copy keeps in-frame clones and lacks some. The table shows approximately 200,000 clones, with approximately 91% occurring only once. The germline V gene encodes CDR1 SGDLS and CDR2 YYNGEE. This CDR3 contains 15 residues. Deletions cut 3 bases from V and 5 bases from J, with 18 bases between. The TCR was taken from a woman aged 55-70 years with acute or convalescent COVID-19. J is TRBJ2-7 and V is TRBV9, with TRBD2 as a possible D gene (6 bases). Specimen: peripheral blood. CDR3: CASSAWGLGSDEQYF. The DNA of the CDR3 is TGTGCCAGCAGCGCGTGGGGACTGGGAAGCGACGAGCAGTACTTC.